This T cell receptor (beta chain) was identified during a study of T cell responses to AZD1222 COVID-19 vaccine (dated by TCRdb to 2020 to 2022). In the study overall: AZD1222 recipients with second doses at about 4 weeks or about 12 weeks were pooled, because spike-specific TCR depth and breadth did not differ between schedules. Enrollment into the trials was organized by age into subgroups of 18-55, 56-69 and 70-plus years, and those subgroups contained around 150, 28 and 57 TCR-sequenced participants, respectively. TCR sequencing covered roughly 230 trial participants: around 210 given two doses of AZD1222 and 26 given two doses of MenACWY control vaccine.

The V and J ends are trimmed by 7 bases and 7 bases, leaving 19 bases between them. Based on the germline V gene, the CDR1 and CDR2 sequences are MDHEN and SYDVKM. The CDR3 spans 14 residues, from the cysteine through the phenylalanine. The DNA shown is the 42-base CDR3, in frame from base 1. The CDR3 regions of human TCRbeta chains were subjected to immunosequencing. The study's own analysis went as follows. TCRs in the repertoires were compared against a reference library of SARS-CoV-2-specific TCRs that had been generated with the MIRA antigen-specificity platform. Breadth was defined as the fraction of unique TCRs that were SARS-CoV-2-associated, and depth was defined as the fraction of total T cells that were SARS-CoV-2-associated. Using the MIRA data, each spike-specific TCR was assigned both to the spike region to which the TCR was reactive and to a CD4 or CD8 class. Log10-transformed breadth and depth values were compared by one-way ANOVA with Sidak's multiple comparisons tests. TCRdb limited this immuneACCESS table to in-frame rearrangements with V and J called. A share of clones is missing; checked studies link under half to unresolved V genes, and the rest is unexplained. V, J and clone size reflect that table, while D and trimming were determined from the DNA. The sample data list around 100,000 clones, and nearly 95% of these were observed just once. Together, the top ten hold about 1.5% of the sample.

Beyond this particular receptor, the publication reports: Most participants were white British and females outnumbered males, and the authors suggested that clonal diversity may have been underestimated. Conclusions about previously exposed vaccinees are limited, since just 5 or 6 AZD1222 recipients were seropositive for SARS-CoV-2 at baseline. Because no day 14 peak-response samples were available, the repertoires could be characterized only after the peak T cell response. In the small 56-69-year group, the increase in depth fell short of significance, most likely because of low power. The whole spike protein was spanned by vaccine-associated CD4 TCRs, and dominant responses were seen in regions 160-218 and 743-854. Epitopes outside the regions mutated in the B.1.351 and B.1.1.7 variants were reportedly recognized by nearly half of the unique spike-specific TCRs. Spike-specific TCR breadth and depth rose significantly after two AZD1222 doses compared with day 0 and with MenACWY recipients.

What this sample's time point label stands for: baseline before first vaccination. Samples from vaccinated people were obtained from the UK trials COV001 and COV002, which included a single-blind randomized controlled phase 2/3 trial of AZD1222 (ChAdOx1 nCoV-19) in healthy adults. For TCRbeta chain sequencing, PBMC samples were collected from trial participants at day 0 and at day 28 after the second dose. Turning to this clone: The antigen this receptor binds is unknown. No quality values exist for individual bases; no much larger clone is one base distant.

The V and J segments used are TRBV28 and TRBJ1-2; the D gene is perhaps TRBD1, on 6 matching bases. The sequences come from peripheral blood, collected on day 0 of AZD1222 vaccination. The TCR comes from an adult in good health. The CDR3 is CASTPGGAIVGYTF. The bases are TGTGCCAGCACCCCCGGGGGGGCGATAGTTGGCTACACCTTC.